This TCR beta chain was profiled in a study of tumor T cells in aggressive B-cell lymphoma. CDR1 and CDR2 from the germline V gene are SQVTM and ANQGSEA. The CDR3 loop spans 13 amino acids. The J segment lost 5 bases and the V segment lost 8 bases, leaving 11 bases of the junction unmatched. The table came from immunoSEQ multiplex PCR; TCRdb's copy has only in-frame clones and leaves some out. The table shows 5,100 or so clones, with over 75% occurring only once. The sequenced sample was tumor tissue. The source of this sequence is an adult with diffuse large B cell lymphoma. The chain combines TRBV29-1 with TRBJ2-7, with TRBD2 identical over 8 bases. The CDR3 is CSTSHGLADEQYF. The CDR3 DNA follows: TGCAGCACTTCTCACGGACTAGCCGACGAGCAGTACTTC.